Below are 20 T cell receptor beta chains sequenced from a single sample in a study of blood T cell repertoires in COVID-19. Sequenced by immunoSEQ multiplex PCR; TCRdb stores in-frame clones only, minus some. The table lists roughly 330,000 clones, approximately 90% of them singletons. The sample consisted of peripheral blood. Receptor source: a woman between 50 and 59 years old with active or convalescent COVID-19.

This clone has just one count. The genes are TRBV7-2 and TRBJ2-5; 9 bases are a match to TRBD2. The CDR3 runs 15 residues. Germline V gives CDR1 SGHTA, CDR2 FQGNSA. After removal of 1 base from V and 7 bases from J, the junction contained 7 bases not matched to a gene. CDR3 DNA: TGTGCCAGCAGCTTAGAAGCGGGAGGTAGGAGGACCCAGTACTTC. It yields the protein CASSLEAGGRRTQYF. The whole variable domain, filled in from reference TRBV7-2 and TRBJ2-5, reads GAGVSQSPSNKVTEKGKDVELRCDPISGHTALYWYRQSLGQGLEFLIYFQGNSAPDKSGLPSDRFSAERTGGSVSTLTIQRTQQEDSAVYLCASSLEAGGRRTQYFGPGTRLLVL.

The gene calls are TRBV10-3 and TRBJ1-3; D ambiguous. V was clipped by 8 bases and J by 4 bases, with 12 bases between them. From germline, CDR1 is ENHRY and CDR2 SYGVKD. This CDR3 region has 13 residues. This CDR3 reads CAIGEVVGNTIYF. Written as DNA, the CDR3 is TGTGCCATCGGGGAGGTTGTCGGAAACACCATATATTTT.

The CDR3 region has the DNA TGTGCCAGCAGTGCCGGGACAGGGGCCGGGGAGCTGTTTTTT. It codes for CASSAGTGAGELFF. This chain joins TRBV25-1 and TRBJ2-2; TRBD1 aligns across 10 bases. The V gene's germline CDR1 is MGHDK and CDR2 SYGVNS. V lost 4 bases to trimming and J lost 6 bases; unmatched junction nucleotides: 2. This CDR3 region has 14 residues.

The chain carries TRBV2 and TRBJ1-4; D unclear. CDR3 length equals 14 residues. V shed 8 bases and J shed 3 bases, with 13 bases lying between them. Germline assignment: CDR1 SNHLY and CDR2 FYNNEI. Here the CDR3 reads CASEARTANEKLFF. The CDR3 nucleotides read TGTGCCAGCGAAGCCCGAACGGCTAATGAAAAACTGTTTTTT.

J is TRBJ1-2 and V is TRBV19; 8 nucleotides match TRBD1. The CDR3 is 15 amino acids. V dropped 4 bases and J dropped 5; count of bases not matched to a gene: 9. Germline CDR1 and CDR2: LNHDA and SQIVND (reference sequence). The CDR3 DNA sequence: TGTGCCAGTAGTACCCGAAAGGACAGGGCTTATGGCTACACCTTC. Amino acids: CASSTRKDRAYGYTF.

The rearrangement uses TRBV6-1 and TRBJ2-2, with D hard to call. This CDR3 region has 14 residues. The germline V gene has CDR1 MNHNS and CDR2 SASEGT. Trimming shortened V by 7 bases and J by 0 bases, and 9 bases separated the two germline ends. The CDR3 sequence is CASKSRTNTGELFF. The CDR3 bases are TGTGCCAGCAAGTCTAGAACGAACACCGGGGAGCTGTTTTTT.

The rearrangement links TRBV6-5 to TRBJ1-2; 7 bases are shared with TRBD1. The CDR3 is 14 residues long. The J segment lost 2 bases and the V segment lost 11 bases, leaving 11 bases of the junction unmatched. The germline V gene has CDR1 MNHEY and CDR2 SVGAGI. The CDR3 DNA reads TGTGCCGGTAGTTTTTGGGACAGCAACTATGGCTACACCTTC. It encodes CAGSFWDSNYGYTF.

The V and J genes are TRBV28 and TRBJ1-1; D is possibly TRBD1 (6 bases). CDR3 size: 12 residues. Trimming took 2 bases from V and 6 from J, leaving 7 bases between them. The germline CDR1 and CDR2 sequences are MDHEN and SYDVKM. In DNA, the CDR3 is TGTGCCAGCAGTTTACAGGGGTCTGAAGCTTTCTTT. As protein: CASSLQGSEAFF.

V gene TRBV19 combines with J gene TRBJ2-1, with D perhaps matching TRBD1 (6 bases). The CDR3 is 13 residues long. The ends were cut back, 9 bases at V and 12 bases at J, with 21 bases in the middle. CDR1 and CDR2 from the germline V gene are LNHDA and SQIVND (reference sequence). CDR3 coding DNA: TGTGCCAGCGGACCCGGGACATTAGTCCCGCAGTTCTTC. Its protein is CASGPGTLVPQFF.

The chain uses TRBV19 and TRBJ2-2, with TRBD1 as a possible D gene (8 bases). Trimming removed 4 bases from V and 5 bases from J, with 11 bases in between. This CDR3 comprises 14 residues. Germline lookup yields CDR1 LNHDA and CDR2 SQIVND (reference sequence). In DNA form, the CDR3 reads TGTGCCAGTAGTAACAGGGGGGGAACCGGGGAGCTGTTTTTT. Amino acid sequence: CASSNRGGTGELFF.

This chain joins TRBV7-9 and TRBJ1-1; TRBD1 matches at 8 bases. Trimming removed 1 base from V and 3 bases from J; junction bases left unmatched: 10. The CDR3 is 17 amino acids. Germline values: CDR1 SEHNR, CDR2 FQNEAQ (reference sequence). The chain's CDR3 is CASSLGRTGSRDTEAFF. The CDR3 DNA reads TGTGCCAGCAGCTTAGGCAGGACAGGGAGCCGGGACACTGAAGCTTTCTTT.

The chain couples TRBV25-1 to TRBJ2-5, with 9 bases fitting TRBD1. Germline V gene data show CDR1 as MGHDK and CDR2 as SYGVNS. V trimming: 4 bases; J trimming: 5 bases; junction bases outside the gene matches: 8. The CDR3 runs to 15 residues. The CDR3: CASSGVTGGRETQYF. DNA of the CDR3: TGTGCCAGCAGTGGAGTGACAGGGGGAAGGGAGACCCAGTACTTC.

V is TRBV4-2 and J is TRBJ2-1; 9 bases agree with TRBD2. Germline V gene sequence: CDR1 LGHNA, CDR2 YNFKEQ. There are 14 residues in the CDR3. V lost 1 base, J lost 6 bases, and 1 base stayed unmatched. The CDR3 here is CASSQVTSGNEQFF. CDR3 DNA sequence: TGTGCCAGCAGCCAAGTGACTAGCGGCAATGAGCAGTTCTTC.

Only a few counts were recorded for this clone. CDR3 nucleotides: TGTGCCAGCAGCGGTATAGGACAGGAGGGGCTTCCTTCCTCTAACTATGGCTACACCTTC. It specifies CASSGIGQEGLPSSNYGYTF. This chain uses TRBV7-8 with TRBJ1-2, with 7 bases lining up with TRBD1. The CDR3 covers 20 residues. The germline gives CDR1 SGHVS, CDR2 FQNEAQ. Trimming cost V 5 bases and J 0 bases; bases outside gene matches: 21.

The genes are TRBV6-2 or TRBV6-3 and TRBJ2-3; D perhaps matches TRBD2 (5 bases). V was pared by 5 bases and J by 5 bases, with 8 bases between. The CDR3 covers 12 residues. In germline, CDR1 is MNHEY, CDR2 SVGEGT. The CDR3 nucleotides are TGTGCCAGCAGTGTGGCGGGAGATACGCAGTATTTT. Translation: CASSVAGDTQYF.

The chain recombines TRBV6-6 with TRBJ2-1; TRBD1 aligns across 7 bases. Germline-derived CDR1 and CDR2 are MNHNY and SVGAGI (reference sequence). With 5 bases clipped from V and 4 bases from J, the junction kept 14 bases outside the gene matches. The CDR3 sequence is 17 residues long. The CDR3 here is CASSPSQPGQSYNEQFF. Written as DNA, the CDR3 is TGTGCCAGCAGTCCGTCGCAACCGGGACAGAGTTACAATGAGCAGTTCTTC.

The chain is built from TRBV4-3 and TRBJ1-5; D may be TRBD1 (5 bases). V dropped 0 bases and J dropped 4 bases, with 13 bases sitting between them. The CDR3 is 16 amino acids. The germline V gene encodes CDR1 LGHNA and CDR2 YSLEER. CDR3 in amino acids: CASSQDGRGKNQPQHF. The CDR3 bases are TGCGCCAGCAGCCAAGACGGACGGGGGAAGAATCAGCCCCAGCATTTT.

V usage is TRBV2 and J usage is TRBJ2-7; 8 bases match TRBD2. This CDR3 has 14 residues. Germline values: CDR1 SNHLY, CDR2 FYNNEI. Trimming removed 6 bases from V and 7 bases from J; junction bases left unmatched: 11. In nucleotides, the CDR3 is TGTGCCAGCAGGGGGACTAGAGGGACTGTTGAGCAGTACTTC. As protein: CASRGTRGTVEQYF. Combining the CDR3 with reference TRBV2 and TRBJ2-7 gives the whole variable domain EPEVTQTPSHQVTQMGQEVILRCVPISNHLYFYWYRQILGQKVEFLVSFYNNEISEKSEIFDDQFSVERPDGSNFTLKIRSTKLEDSAMYFCASRGTRGTVEQYFGPGTRLTVT.

The J gene is TRBJ1-5, the V gene TRBV4-1; maybe TRBD1 (6 bases). The germline V and J ends were trimmed by 3 bases and 6 bases, with 12 bases remaining between them. The CDR3 is made up of 14 amino acids. Germline V gives CDR1 MGHRA, CDR2 YSYEKL. CDR3 DNA: TGCGCCAGCAGCCAGGGGGCTAACACTCAGCCCCAGCATTTT. Translated, it gives CASSQGANTQPQHF.

A note on this clone: Different DNA sequences within this sample yield the same CDR3. The V gene is TRBV6-2 or TRBV6-3, the J gene TRBJ2-5; D uncertain. This CDR3 region has 12 residues. Germline CDR1 and CDR2: MNHEY and SVGEGT. Trimming took 1 base from V and 5 from J, leaving 5 bases between them. The CDR3 reads CASSYFRETQYF. The CDR3, as DNA: TGTGCCAGCAGTTACTTTCGTGAGACCCAGTACTTC.